The next 29 T cell receptor beta chains were all read from a single sample in a study of early T cells in non-severe SARS-CoV-2 infection. TCRdb recomputed calls from the 5' RACE reads with MiXCR, one row per CDR3 protein. Among about 69,000 distinct CDR3 sequences, 12% to 15% were seen once, and the ten largest hold around 15%. Sequencing was carried out using whole blood. These receptors all come from an adult who was a healthcare worker with PCR-confirmed SARS-CoV-2 infection or an uninfected control (not recorded which).

This clonotype came up a few times. The CDR3 coding sequence is TGTGCCAGCAGACTACTAGCGGGGAACACCGGGGAGCTGTTTTTT. Protein sequence: CASRLLAGNTGELFF. The chain uses TRBV6-5 and TRBJ2-2; 9 bases align to TRBD2. The V gene end was trimmed by 6 bases and the J gene end by 1 base; junction bases not matched to a gene: 3. CDR1 and CDR2 from the germline V gene are MNHEY and SVGAGI. The CDR3 length is 15 residues.

This clonotype was counted at least ten times. The chain combines TRBV20-1 with TRBJ2-3; 12 positions match TRBD2. Germline V gene lookup returns CDR1 DFQATT and CDR2 SNEGSKA (reference sequence). This CDR3 has 16 residues. V trimming: 6 bases; J trimming: 0 bases; junction bases outside the gene matches: 7. CDR3 sequence: CSAGGTSGPSTDTQYF. Here the CDR3 DNA reads TGCAGTGCCGGAGGGACTAGCGGGCCTAGCACAGATACGCAGTATTTT.

This sequence joins TRBV12-3 or TRBV12-4 and TRBJ2-1, with 10 bases lining up with TRBD2. The V gene end was trimmed by 3 bases and the J gene end by 7 bases; junction bases not matched to a gene: 21. This CDR3 contains 20 residues. The CDR3 loop is CASSFGSLAGAMTFRNEQFF. DNA of the CDR3: TGTGCCAGCAGTTTCGGGTCGCTAGCGGGGGCCATGACGTTTCGGAATGAGCAGTTCTTC.

This clonotype showed up just a few times. V usage is TRBV7-2 and J usage is TRBJ1-1; TRBD1 matches 10 bases. Germline V gene sequence: CDR1 SGHTA, CDR2 FQGNSA. The CDR3 spans 16 residues. V lost 2 bases to trimming and J lost 2 bases; unmatched junction nucleotides: 5. The CDR3 loop reads CASSLRGTGANTEAFF. In nucleotides, the CDR3 is TGTGCCAGCAGCTTAAGAGGGACAGGGGCTAACACTGAAGCTTTCTTT.

This clonotype was observed a few times. The chain couples TRBV29-1 to TRBJ1-2; D remains unclear. The V gene's germline CDR1 is SQVTM and CDR2 ANQGSEA. CDR3 length: 9 residues. Trimming left V 2 bases short and J 7 bases short, with 2 bases between. CDR3: CSVEPGYTF. In nucleotides, the CDR3 is TGCAGCGTTGAACCTGGCTACACCTTC.

This clonotype was detected many times. This chain links TRBV20-1 with TRBJ2-7, with 8 bases matching TRBD2. The CDR3 is made up of 15 amino acids. CDR1 is DFQATT, CDR2 SNEGSKA, per germline (reference sequence). With 6 bases clipped from V and 2 bases from J, the junction kept 12 bases outside the gene matches. The CDR3 DNA is TGCAGTGCCCTACCACTCGGGGGGGCCACCTACGAGCAGTACTTC. It specifies CSALPLGGATYEQYF.

This rearrangement joins TRBV5-4 to TRBJ2-5; D might be TRBD2 (6 bases). V was pared by 0 bases and J by 1 base, with 10 bases between. This CDR3 has 15 amino acids. Germline loops: CDR1 SGHNT, CDR2 YYREEE (reference sequence). CDR3 sequence reads: CASSLVGGIQETQYF. The CDR3 DNA is TGTGCCAGCAGCTTGGTCGGGGGTATCCAAGAGACCCAGTACTTC.

The chain uses TRBV7-2 and TRBJ1-6, with 7 bases fitting TRBD1. Germline trimming cut 6 bases from V and 13 bases from J; bases unmatched to any gene: 15. Looked up from germline, CDR1 is SGHTA and CDR2 is FQGNSA. The CDR3 runs to 15 residues. The CDR3 DNA reads as TGTGCCAGCAGTAGAAGAGGGACAGACCCTTTTCCCCTCCACTTT. Amino acid sequence: CASSRRGTDPFPLHF.

This clonotype was detected many times. V usage is TRBV28 and J usage is TRBJ2-5; tentatively, D is TRBD1 or TRBD2 (6 bases each). This CDR3 is built from 15 residues. Germline CDR1 is MDHEN and CDR2 is SYDVKM. V dropped 6 bases and J dropped 1 base, with 15 bases sitting between them. CDR3 residues: CASSAGTGIQETQYF. The CDR3 nucleotides are TGTGCCAGCAGCGCGGGAACAGGGATCCAAGAGACCCAGTACTTC.

The chain has TRBV5-1 and TRBJ2-1; 10 positions agree with TRBD2. The CDR3 contains 16 residues. J was trimmed by 4 bases and V by 1 base; bases with no gene match: 5. The germline CDR1 and CDR2 sequences are SGHRS and YFSETQ. DNA of the CDR3: TGCGCCAGCAGCTTGCGGCTAGCGGGGGTTTACAATGAGCAGTTCTTC. As protein: CASSLRLAGVYNEQFF.

This sequence joins TRBV7-6 and TRBJ2-3; maybe TRBD2 (7 bases). CDR3 length: 16 amino acids. The V gene's germline CDR1 is SGHVS and CDR2 FNYEAQ. Trimming took off 5 bases at V and 1 base at J, with 16 bases between the two ends. The DNA for the CDR3 is TGTGCCAGCAGCCCGCTGGGGGGGCCCGGCACAGATACGCAGTATTTT. It encodes CASSPLGGPGTDTQYF.

CDR3 coding DNA: TGTGCCAGCGGACAGGGGAGGACTCAGCCCCAGCATTTT. Its protein is CASGQGRTQPQHF. The chain couples TRBV12-3 or TRBV12-4 to TRBJ1-5; 9 bases are a match to TRBD1. Trimming cost V 8 bases and J 6 bases; bases outside gene matches: 5. The CDR3 spans 13 residues.

The chain employs TRBV5-1 and TRBJ2-1; D unresolved. This CDR3 contains 15 residues. Germline-derived CDR1 and CDR2 are SGHRS and YFSETQ. V was pared by 5 bases and J by 6 bases, with 18 bases between. The CDR3 is CASRPNGNRFNEQFF. The CDR3 coding sequence is TGCGCCAGCAGGCCGAATGGGAACCGTTTCAATGAGCAGTTCTTC.

This clonotype was seen ten or more times. This rearrangement joins TRBV19 to TRBJ1-4, with a weak D call TRBD1 (5 bases). The CDR3 runs 13 residues. V was pared by 9 bases and J by 5 bases, with 13 bases between. CDR1 is LNHDA, CDR2 SQIVND, per germline (reference sequence). For the CDR3, the DNA is TGTGCCAGCAGAGGGGTAGGAAATGAAAAACTGTTTTTT. As protein: CASRGVGNEKLFF.

This clonotype was recorded at least ten times. The J gene is TRBJ1-1, the V gene TRBV5-8; D call uncertain. The CDR3 consists of 13 residues. Germline CDR1 is SGHTS and CDR2 is YDEGEE. V was clipped by 3 bases and J by 5 bases, with 11 bases between them. DNA for the CDR3: TGTGCCAGCAGCTATACCTCACATACTGAAGCTTTCTTT. Its protein product is CASSYTSHTEAFF. The full variable domain, completed using reference TRBV5-8 and TRBJ1-1, is EAGVTQSPTHLIKTRGQQATLRCSPISGHTSVYWYQQALGLGLQFLLWYDEGEERNRGNFPPRFSGRQFPNYSSELNVNALELEDSALYLCASSYTSHTEAFFGQGTRLTVV.

This clonotype has only a few counts. The chain combines TRBV24-1 with TRBJ1-1, with 8 nucleotides matching TRBD1. Germline CDR1 is KGHDR and CDR2 is SFDVKD. This CDR3 contains 13 residues. Trimming removed 7 bases from V and 4 bases from J; junction bases left unmatched: 4. The CDR3 DNA follows: TGTGCCACCAGGGCAGGGGGCAGCACTGAAGCTTTCTTT. Protein product: CATRAGGSTEAFF.

This clonotype was observed a few times. The V and J genes are TRBV5-1 and TRBJ2-7; D is uncertain. Germline loops: CDR1 SGHRS, CDR2 YFSETQ. V lost 1 base and J 6 bases, leaving 8 bases between the germline ends. The CDR3 loop spans 12 amino acids. The DNA of the CDR3 is TGCGCCAGCAGCTTGCCAGAAACCGAGCAGTACTTC. Translation: CASSLPETEQYF.

This chain joins TRBV2 and TRBJ1-1; D uncertain. Per germline, CDR1 SNHLY and CDR2 FYNNEI. This CDR3 comprises 14 residues. The V and J ends lost 2 bases and 1 base respectively, with 8 bases between them. CDR3 coding DNA: TGTGCCAGCAGTGAAATGGTATCGAACACTGAAGCTTTCTTT. Its protein is CASSEMVSNTEAFF.

In this sample, this clonotype turned up once. One junction end disagrees with the germline gene, perhaps due to a read error. J is TRBJ1-4 and V is TRBV14; 7 bases line up with TRBD1. This CDR3 region has 15 residues. CDR1 and CDR2 (germline): SGHDN, FVKESK. CDR3 residues: CATSQDGTANEKLFF. The CDR3 DNA is TGTGCCACCAGCCAAGATGGGACAGCTAATGAAAAACTGTTTTTT.

The rearrangement uses TRBV15 and TRBJ1-2; D unresolved. The CDR3 spans 13 residues. The germline gives CDR1 LNHNV, CDR2 YYDKDF (reference sequence). V was cut by 0 bases and J by 2 bases, with 4 bases left in between. The CDR3: CATSRDQNYGYTF. CDR3 sequence (DNA): TGTGCCACCAGCAGAGATCAGAACTATGGCTACACCTTC.

This chain connects TRBV2 to TRBJ1-2, with TRBD1 matching over 10 bases. J was trimmed by 4 bases and V by 6 bases; bases with no gene match: 2. Germline CDR1 SNHLY, CDR2 FYNNEI. The CDR3 loop spans 13 amino acids. The CDR3 DNA is TGTGCCAGCAGGGGACAGGGGTCCTATGGCTACACCTTC. Its protein product is CASRGQGSYGYTF.

This clonotype was seen ten or more times. This chain connects TRBV19 to TRBJ1-4; the D gene is possibly TRBD1 (6 bases). This CDR3 region has 13 residues. The V gene lost 9 bases and the J gene lost 5 bases, with 13 bases spanning the gap. Germline values: CDR1 LNHDA, CDR2 SQIVND (reference sequence). The CDR3 loop reads CASSQGNNEKLFF. As DNA, the CDR3 is TGTGCCAGCTCACAGGGCAACAATGAAAAACTGTTTTTT.

The sample holds a few counts of this clonotype. The rearrangement joins TRBV12-3 or TRBV12-4 to TRBJ1-4, with 7 bases identical to TRBD1. V lost 5 bases and J lost 8; bases outside the gene matches: 11. The CDR3 contains 15 residues. The CDR3 DNA sequence: TGTGCCAGCAGTGCATTGACAGGGCGAAACGAAAAACTGTTTTTT. Residues: CASSALTGRNEKLFF.

This clonotype appeared many times. The chain combines TRBV11-2 with TRBJ2-7; weak D call: TRBD2 (6 bases). The CDR3 is 15 amino acids. Germline CDR1 SGHAT, CDR2 FQNNGV. The V end was cut by 5 bases, the J end by 2 bases, with 16 bases between. The CDR3 here is CASSPPLRGPYEQYF. CDR3 DNA sequence: TGTGCCAGCAGCCCCCCACTGCGGGGTCCCTACGAGCAGTACTTC.

This clonotype was seen many times. The V and J genes are TRBV2 and TRBJ1-4, with D hard to call. This CDR3 region has 12 residues. The germline CDR1 and CDR2 sequences are SNHLY and FYNNEI. Trimming removed 6 bases at V and 8 bases at J, with 10 bases between. CDR3 DNA: TGTGCCAGCAGACAATCACCGGAAAAACTGTTTTTT. Translation: CASRQSPEKLFF.

The table lists this clonotype with a few counts. J is TRBJ1-2 and V is TRBV2; D remains unclear. Germline-derived CDR1 and CDR2 are SNHLY and FYNNEI. V was trimmed by 0 bases and J by 7 bases, leaving 9 bases between them. The CDR3 has 13 amino acids. The CDR3 DNA sequence: TGTGCCAGCAGTGAAGCTTGGAGCTCTGGCTACACCTTC. It translates to CASSEAWSSGYTF.

This clonotype occurred many times. The genes are TRBV6-6 and TRBJ2-5; perhaps TRBD2 as D (5 bases). There are 15 residues in the CDR3. Trimming removed 6 bases at V and 7 bases at J, with 21 bases between. Germline lookup yields CDR1 MNHNY and CDR2 SVGAGI (reference sequence). The CDR3 nucleotides read TGTGCCAGCAGCCAAGGACGTCCTCGAGGGTTGACCCAGTACTTC. Translated, it gives CASSQGRPRGLTQYF.

This clonotype showed up many times. The chain joins TRBV7-2 to TRBJ1-6; unclear D gene. V lost 1 base and J lost 3, with 4 bases in between. This CDR3 is built from 14 residues. Germline V gene data show CDR1 as SGHTA and CDR2 as FQGNSA. CDR3 protein: CASSLGGYNSPLHF. CDR3 DNA: TGTGCCAGCAGCTTAGGGGGCTATAATTCACCCCTCCACTTT. Combining the CDR3 with reference TRBV7-2 and TRBJ1-6 gives the whole variable domain GAGVSQSPSNKVTEKGKDVELRCDPISGHTALYWYRQSLGQGLEFLIYFQGNSAPDKSGLPSDRFSAERTGGSVSTLTIQRTQQEDSAVYLCASSLGGYNSPLHFGNGTRLTVT.

This clonotype has just a few counts. The chain has TRBV7-3 and TRBJ2-3; a possible D gene is TRBD2 (6 bases). This CDR3 has 16 residues. Germline CDR1 is SGHTA and CDR2 is FQGTGA. Trimming removed 0 bases at V and 5 bases at J, with 15 bases between. The CDR3 nucleotides are TGTGCCAGCAGCTTAACGTTTGGAGGGGTGCAAGATACGCAGTATTTT. Translated: CASSLTFGGVQDTQYF.